Here is one T cell receptor beta chain with its context. Its target is unknown. This sample is drawn from a study of T cell responses to AZD1222 COVID-19 vaccine. Findings of the study overall: Sampling captured repertoires only after the peak T cell response. Elevations in Spike-specific TCR breadth and depth followed administration of two AZD1222 doses. Across the whole spike, CD4 TCRs peaked at regions 160-218 and 743-854. It should be noted that donors were predominantly white British and more often female, and clonal diversity was possibly underestimated.

Clones were sequenced by immunoSEQ multiplex PCR, and TCRdb holds only the in-frame ones, with some missing. Of about 180,000 clones listed, 80% to 95% were seen once; the top ten hold under 1.1%. The CDR3 is made up of 14 amino acids. V gave up 1 base and J gave up 4 bases, with 10 bases separating them. CDR1 and CDR2 from the germline V gene are MGHRA and YSYEKL. Source: peripheral blood, taken 28 days after the second dose of the MenACWY control vaccine. The clonotype comes from an adult who received the MenACWY meningococcal vaccine as a control. The chain has TRBV4-1 and TRBJ1-2, with D possibly matching TRBD1 (5 bases). The CDR3 bases are TGCGCCAGCAGCCAAGGCGGGGACCCCTATGGCTACACCTTC. Its translation: CASSQGGDPYGYTF.